The clone carrying this TCR beta chain has a single count. The same CDR3 arises from other DNA sequences in this sample as well. PCR was performed using 60 Vbeta and 13 Jbeta primers. The protocol was immunoSEQ multiplex PCR, while the TCRdb copy is restricted to in-frame clones and leaves out a portion. The sample consists of more than 250,000 clones, approximately 90% of them appearing once. This entry belongs to a study of cytomegalovirus exposure and HLA in healthy donors. Germline V gene sequence: CDR1 SQVTM, CDR2 ANQGSEA. With 4 bases removed from V and 1 base from J, the gap between germline ends came to 8 bases. CDR3 size: 12 residues.

This rearrangement joins TRBV29-1 to TRBJ2-7; D perhaps matches TRBD1 (6 bases). Sequencing input: PBMCs. The receptor was derived from a woman between 18 and 29 years old in good health and CMV-seronegative. CDR3: CSVGTDSYEQYF. Here the CDR3 DNA reads TGCAGCGTTGGGACAGATTCCTACGAGCAGTACTTC.